The 5 T cell receptor beta chains below were found in one sample sequenced in a study of response to subunit inactivated influenza vaccine. TCRdb used MiXCR to reprocess the RT-PCR reads, holding one entry per CDR3 protein. The sample includes some 800,000 distinct CDR3 sequences, about 20% of them seen just once. The sample was PBMCs from blood, taken around 5 days after vaccination. These receptors were obtained from a man between 50 and 59 years old who received an inactivated influenza vaccine.

This CDR3 is CASSAPSLGLKRNTIYF. The CDR3 region has the DNA TGCGCCAGCAGTGCCCCTTCGTTGGGATTAAAACGAAACACCATATATTTT. This chain uses TRBV10-1 with TRBJ1-3; D gene ambiguous. Trimming shortened V by 4 bases and J by 5 bases, and 21 bases separated the two germline ends. CDR3 length equals 17 residues. Looked up from germline, CDR1 is WNHNN and CDR2 is SYGVQD (reference sequence).

The V gene is TRBV30, the J gene TRBJ1-1, with D tentatively TRBD1 (5 bases). The ends were cut back, 3 bases at V and 8 bases at J, with 16 bases in the middle. The CDR3 consists of 13 residues. Per the germline V gene, CDR1 is GTSNPN and CDR2 is SVGIG (reference sequence). The CDR3 spells CAWSLNTGVEAFF. CDR3 in DNA: TGTGCCTGGAGCCTAAATACAGGTGTCGAAGCTTTCTTT.

This clonotype appeared a few times. The chain carries TRBV10-3 and TRBJ1-2; TRBD1 aligns across 8 bases. Germline-derived CDR1 and CDR2 are ENHRY and SYGVKD. The CDR3 is 17 residues long. V lost 11 bases and J lost 4; bases outside the gene matches: 21. CDR3 sequence: CAAIAGTGQGTSYGYTF. As DNA, the CDR3 is TGTGCCGCCATCGCCGGGACAGGTCAGGGTACTAGCTATGGCTACACCTTC.

This clonotype showed up just a few times. This sequence joins TRBV9 and TRBJ2-1, with D maybe TRBD2 (6 bases). V gave up 0 bases and J gave up 0 bases, with 16 bases separating them. The CDR3 totals 18 residues. Per germline, CDR1 SGDLS and CDR2 YYNGEE. For the CDR3, the DNA is TGTGCCAGCAGCGTAGATTGGGTTCGGGGGAGCTCCTACAATGAGCAGTTCTTC. This translates into CASSVDWVRGSSYNEQFF.

This clonotype was counted between two and nine times. The V call is TRBV20-1, the J call TRBJ2-7; no reliable D call. The CDR3 runs to 14 residues. The germline gives CDR1 DFQATT, CDR2 SNEGSKA (reference sequence). V lost 0 bases and J 3 bases, leaving 12 bases between the germline ends. CDR3 in amino acids: CSARDQGAHYEQYF. The CDR3 DNA reads as TGCAGTGCTAGAGATCAAGGTGCCCACTACGAGCAGTACTTC.